This is a list of T cell receptor beta chains from one sample in a study of blood T cell repertoires in COVID-19. Generated by immunoSEQ multiplex PCR, the TCRdb table keeps only in-frame clones and is missing some. In the table there are roughly 46,000 clones, around 83% of which are singletons. The sequencing sample was made of PBMCs or T cells enriched from blood (not recorded which). These receptors all come from a woman aged 45-60 years who had recovered from COVID-19. Each CDR3 is given with its conserved first and last residue. Fields, in order: CDR3 length, J gene, clone size, V gene, D gene, CDR3 DNA, CDR3 protein. D genes are given only for firm matches. Not every row has a clone size; where given, it reads once, few, many or a size class.

CDR3 length: 15
J gene: TRBJ1-4
clone size: once
V gene: TRBV4-1
D gene: .
CDR3 DNA: TGCGCCAGCAGCCAAGGTAGGGGAACGGATGAAAAACTGTTTTTT
CDR3 protein: CASSQGRGTDEKLFF

CDR3 length: 16
J gene: TRBJ2-2
clone size: few
V gene: TRBV11-2
D gene: .
CDR3 DNA: TGTGCCAGCAGCTTAGACCCCCGCGGGAACACCGGGGAGCTGTTTTTT
CDR3 protein: CASSLDPRGNTGELFF

CDR3 length: 14
J gene: TRBJ1-2
clone size: .
V gene: TRBV28
D gene: .
CDR3 DNA: TGTGCCAGCACCCTAAGCGGGACTAACTATGGCTACACCTTC
CDR3 protein: CASTLSGTNYGYTF

CDR3 length: 14
J gene: TRBJ2-5
clone size: .
V gene: TRBV20-1
D gene: .
CDR3 DNA: TGCAGTGCTAGTGGGAGGGGGCAAAGTAGGTACCAGTACTTC
CDR3 protein: CSASGRGQSRYQYF

CDR3 length: 16
J gene: TRBJ2-2
clone size: .
V gene: TRBV3-1/TRBV3-2
D gene: TRBD2
CDR3 DNA: TGTGCCAGCAAAGGGGCTAGCGGGACGAACACCGGGGAGCTGTTTTTT
CDR3 protein: CASKGASGTNTGELFF

CDR3 length: 12
J gene: TRBJ2-3
clone size: .
V gene: TRBV12-5
D gene: .
CDR3 DNA: TGTGCTAGTGGTTCCAGAACAGATACGCAGTATTTT
CDR3 protein: CASGSRTDTQYF

CDR3 length: 14
J gene: TRBJ1-3
clone size: .
V gene: TRBV29-1
D gene: .
CDR3 DNA: TGCAGCGTTGCCCAGGGAGGGACTGGAAACACCATATATTTT
CDR3 protein: CSVAQGGTGNTIYF

CDR3 length: 16
J gene: TRBJ1-3
clone size: .
V gene: TRBV19
D gene: .
CDR3 DNA: TGTGCCAGTAGTTTTGACAGTTTCGTCTCTGGAAACACCATATATTTT
CDR3 protein: CASSFDSFVSGNTIYF

CDR3 length: 13
J gene: TRBJ1-1
clone size: .
V gene: TRBV3-1/TRBV3-2
D gene: .
CDR3 DNA: TGTGCCAGCAAATCTAGGCAGTGGACTGAAGCTTTCTTT
CDR3 protein: CASKSRQWTEAFF

CDR3 length: 15
J gene: TRBJ1-2
clone size: .
V gene: TRBV7-2
D gene: TRBD1
CDR3 DNA: TGTGCCAGCAGCCCGCAAGGGGGCCAAGGCTATGGCTACACCTTC
CDR3 protein: CASSPQGGQGYGYTF

CDR3 length: 16
J gene: TRBJ1-5
clone size: once
V gene: TRBV2
D gene: TRBD1
CDR3 DNA: TGTGCCAGCAGTGATGGGAGACAGGGGGCCGGTCAGCCCCAGCATTTT
CDR3 protein: CASSDGRQGAGQPQHF

CDR3 length: 16
J gene: TRBJ2-1
clone size: .
V gene: TRBV5-1
D gene: TRBD2
CDR3 DNA: TGCGCCAGCAGCCTTCAAGCGGGAGGGCAGTGGGATGAGCAGTTCTTC
CDR3 protein: CASSLQAGGQWDEQFF

CDR3 length: 13
J gene: TRBJ1-6
clone size: .
V gene: TRBV28
D gene: .
CDR3 DNA: TGTGCCAGCAGCAAGGGGGTTCTGTCACCCCTCCACTTT
CDR3 protein: CASSKGVLSPLHF

CDR3 length: 13
J gene: TRBJ1-1
clone size: .
V gene: TRBV7-9
D gene: .
CDR3 DNA: TGTGCCAGCAGCAAGGGGGTGAACACTGAAGCTTTCTTT
CDR3 protein: CASSKGVNTEAFF

CDR3 length: 13
J gene: TRBJ2-5
clone size: once
V gene: TRBV28
D gene: .
CDR3 DNA: TGTGCCAGCAGTGTGGACTATCAAGAGACCCAGTACTTC
CDR3 protein: CASSVDYQETQYF

CDR3 length: 12
J gene: TRBJ1-6
clone size: .
V gene: TRBV7-6
D gene: .
CDR3 DNA: TGTGCCAGCGGCAGGGCGGATTCACCCCTCCACTTT
CDR3 protein: CASGRADSPLHF

CDR3 length: 15
J gene: TRBJ1-5
clone size: .
V gene: TRBV6-2/TRBV6-3
D gene: .
CDR3 DNA: TGTGCCAGCAGCGATAAACAGCTTAGCAATCAGCCCCAGCATTTT
CDR3 protein: CASSDKQLSNQPQHF

CDR3 length: 16
J gene: TRBJ2-5
clone size: .
V gene: TRBV13
D gene: TRBD1
CDR3 DNA: TGTGCCAGCAGCTTAGCCAGAACAGGGGTTCAAGAGACCCAGTACTTC
CDR3 protein: CASSLARTGVQETQYF

CDR3 length: 13
J gene: TRBJ2-3
clone size: .
V gene: TRBV30
D gene: .
CDR3 DNA: TGTGCCTGGGAAGTACAGGGTTCAGATACGCAGTATTTT
CDR3 protein: CAWEVQGSDTQYF

CDR3 length: 14
J gene: TRBJ2-7
clone size: .
V gene: TRBV5-5
D gene: TRBD2
CDR3 DNA: TGTGCCAGCAGCCGGACTAGCGGAGTCTACGAGCAGTACTTC
CDR3 protein: CASSRTSGVYEQYF

CDR3 length: 14
J gene: TRBJ2-2
clone size: .
V gene: TRBV9
D gene: .
CDR3 DNA: TGTGCCAGCAGCGTGCTAGTATCTCCCGGGGAGCTGTTTTTT
CDR3 protein: CASSVLVSPGELFF

CDR3 length: 16
J gene: TRBJ1-2
clone size: .
V gene: TRBV28
D gene: TRBD1
CDR3 DNA: TGTGCCAGCAGTTTTTGGGCTTTGGGACAGGGGGAAGGCTACACCTTC
CDR3 protein: CASSFWALGQGEGYTF

CDR3 length: 14
J gene: TRBJ2-5
clone size: .
V gene: TRBV3-1/TRBV3-2
D gene: .
CDR3 DNA: TGTGCCAGCAGCCCCTGGAGACAGCAAGAGACCCAGTACTTC
CDR3 protein: CASSPWRQQETQYF

CDR3 length: 19
J gene: TRBJ2-1
clone size: .
V gene: TRBV11-3
D gene: TRBD1
CDR3 DNA: TGTGCCAGCAGCATACAGGGACAGTCCGATCTAAGAGTTTACAATGAGCAGTTCTTC
CDR3 protein: CASSIQGQSDLRVYNEQFF

CDR3 length: 16
J gene: TRBJ2-7
clone size: .
V gene: TRBV19
D gene: TRBD2
CDR3 DNA: TGTGCCAGTAAGTCTAGCGGGAGAAAGTTTGGCGACGAGCAGTACTTC
CDR3 protein: CASKSSGRKFGDEQYF

CDR3 length: 13
J gene: TRBJ1-6
clone size: .
V gene: TRBV19
D gene: .
CDR3 DNA: TGTGCCAGTAGTTCCTCAGGGGTTTCACCCCTCCACTTT
CDR3 protein: CASSSSGVSPLHF

CDR3 length: 14
J gene: TRBJ1-2
clone size: .
V gene: TRBV3-1/TRBV3-2
D gene: TRBD1
CDR3 DNA: TGTGCCAGCAGCCAAGACTACAGGGGCCATGGCTACACCTTC
CDR3 protein: CASSQDYRGHGYTF

CDR3 length: 19
J gene: TRBJ1-2
clone size: once
V gene: TRBV13
D gene: TRBD1
CDR3 DNA: TGTGCCAGCAGCCGCATGACAGGGATGGTCCGGAAGGGTAACTATGGCTACACCTTC
CDR3 protein: CASSRMTGMVRKGNYGYTF

CDR3 length: 13
J gene: TRBJ1-2
clone size: .
V gene: TRBV3-1/TRBV3-2
D gene: .
CDR3 DNA: TGTGCCAGCAGCCAAGATTGGGGGGGTGGCTACACCTTC
CDR3 protein: CASSQDWGGGYTF

CDR3 length: 14
J gene: TRBJ1-1
clone size: .
V gene: TRBV7-9
D gene: TRBD1
CDR3 DNA: TGTGCCAGCAGCTTCACAGGGGTGAACACTGAAGCTTTCTTT
CDR3 protein: CASSFTGVNTEAFF

CDR3 length: 14
J gene: TRBJ1-3
clone size: .
V gene: TRBV28
D gene: TRBD1
CDR3 DNA: TGTGCCAGCAGTGCCCACAGGGGGGGGAACACCATATATTTT
CDR3 protein: CASSAHRGGNTIYF

CDR3 length: 16
J gene: TRBJ2-7
clone size: .
V gene: TRBV6-5
D gene: TRBD2
CDR3 DNA: TGTGCCAGCAGGTACACCGGGACTAGCGGGGGGTACGAGCAGTACTTC
CDR3 protein: CASRYTGTSGGYEQYF

CDR3 length: 14
J gene: TRBJ2-1
clone size: .
V gene: TRBV29-1
D gene: TRBD2
CDR3 DNA: TGCAGCGTTGAAAGCGGGGGGGCCGTGAATGAGCAGTTCTTC
CDR3 protein: CSVESGGAVNEQFF

CDR3 length: 11
J gene: TRBJ2-7
clone size: .
V gene: TRBV5-8
D gene: .
CDR3 DNA: TGTGCCAGCAGCCCGGGCTACGAGCAGTACTTC
CDR3 protein: CASSPGYEQYF

CDR3 length: 16
J gene: TRBJ2-1
clone size: .
V gene: TRBV5-8
D gene: TRBD2
CDR3 DNA: TGTGCCAGCAGCTTGGGAGTTGCGGGACTAGGACATGAGCAGTTCTTC
CDR3 protein: CASSLGVAGLGHEQFF

CDR3 length: 15
J gene: TRBJ2-1
clone size: .
V gene: TRBV4-1
D gene: TRBD1
CDR3 DNA: TGCGCCAGCAGCCAAGACAGGGGGCAATACAATGAGCAGTTCTTC
CDR3 protein: CASSQDRGQYNEQFF

CDR3 length: 18
J gene: TRBJ2-1
clone size: .
V gene: TRBV28
D gene: TRBD2
CDR3 DNA: TGTGCCAGCAGCTCCGGGACTAGCGGGAGATACGTGTACAATGAGCAGTTCTTC
CDR3 protein: CASSSGTSGRYVYNEQFF

CDR3 length: 15
J gene: TRBJ2-3
clone size: .
V gene: TRBV2
D gene: TRBD2
CDR3 DNA: TGTGCCAGCAGGACTCGCGCGGGAGCAGGCGATACGCAGTATTTT
CDR3 protein: CASRTRAGAGDTQYF

CDR3 length: 16
J gene: TRBJ1-3
clone size: .
V gene: TRBV4-3
D gene: .
CDR3 DNA: TGCGCCAGCAGCCAAGATTGGGGGGGAACTGGAAACACCATATATTTT
CDR3 protein: CASSQDWGGTGNTIYF